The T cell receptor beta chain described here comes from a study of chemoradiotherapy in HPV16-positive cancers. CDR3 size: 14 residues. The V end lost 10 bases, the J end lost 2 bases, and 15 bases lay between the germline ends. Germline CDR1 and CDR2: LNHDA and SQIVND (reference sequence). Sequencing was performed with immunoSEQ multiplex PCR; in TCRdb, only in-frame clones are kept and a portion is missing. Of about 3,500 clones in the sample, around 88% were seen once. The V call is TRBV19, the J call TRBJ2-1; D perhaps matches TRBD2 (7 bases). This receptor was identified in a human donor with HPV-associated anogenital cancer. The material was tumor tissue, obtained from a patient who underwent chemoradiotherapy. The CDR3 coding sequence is TGTGCCACCGGGCGGGGGCTGACCTACAATGAGCAGTTCTTC. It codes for CATGRGLTYNEQFF.